A selection of T cell receptor beta chains follows, all from one sample in a study of Ad26.COV2.S vaccination and SARS-CoV-2 variants. TCRdb keeps only in-frame clones here, not all; method: immunoSEQ multiplex PCR. The sample carries around 400,000 clones, 75% to 95% recorded once. Sequenced material: peripheral blood, taken in a trial of Ad26.COV2.S vaccine versus placebo. The receptors stem from a person between 18 and 60 years old who received the Ad26.COV2.S COVID-19 vaccine or a placebo. Each CDR3 is given without its conserved first and last residue. The order of the fields is J gene, V gene, CDR3 protein.

TRBJ1-1	TRBV3-1/TRBV3-2	ASSLTPGTYPEAF
TRBJ2-2	TRBV12-3/TRBV12-4	ASSPDTGELF
TRBJ2-7	TRBV6-7	ASSPTAAPYEQY
TRBJ1-1	TRBV6-2/TRBV6-3	ASSSTAGNTEAF
TRBJ1-2	TRBV6-2/TRBV6-3	ASSGTSYGYT
TRBJ2-2	TRBV2	ASAGDDPNTGELF
TRBJ2-1	TRBV7-3	ASSFASGSNEQF
TRBJ2-1	TRBV6-2/TRBV6-3	ASSYDQGVDEQF
TRBJ1-1	TRBV29-1	SVEGRGVLGEAF
TRBJ1-2	TRBV30	AYGGLGYGYT
TRBJ2-7	TRBV28	ASSLEVGGGEQY
TRBJ1-2	TRBV7-2	ASSGSVGIVDGYT
TRBJ1-5	TRBV19	ASTSQYRQPQH
TRBJ2-7	TRBV9	ASSVVPGEGEQY
TRBJ1-1	TRBV30	AWTGLNTEAF
TRBJ2-3	TRBV2	ASFTKGFGDTQY
TRBJ2-7	TRBV28	ASSPGLREQY
TRBJ2-7	TRBV14	ASSYSGSSYEQY